Listed here are 8 T cell receptor beta chains from one sample, sequenced in a study of blood T cell repertoires in COVID-19. Generated by immunoSEQ multiplex PCR, the TCRdb table keeps only in-frame clones and is missing some. The data contain roughly 8,000 clones, roughly 80% of them singletons. Sequenced: peripheral blood. The receptors here all came from a human donor in a cohort sampled during active COVID-19.

This clone has just one count. This rearrangement joins TRBV27 to TRBJ1-2; perhaps TRBD1 as D (5 bases). The CDR3 is 16 amino acids. Per the germline V gene, CDR1 is MNHEY and CDR2 is SMNVEV (reference sequence). Trimming removed 6 bases at V and 3 bases at J, with 20 bases between. CDR3 nucleotide sequence: TGTGCCAGCAGGCCCCCGGGCCCTGACAGTTACTATGGCTACACCTTC. The encoded protein is CASRPPGPDSYYGYTF.

The rearrangement uses TRBV10-3 and TRBJ2-2; D is possibly TRBD2 (7 bases). Germline V gene lookup returns CDR1 ENHRY and CDR2 SYGVKD. The CDR3 runs 16 residues. V was clipped by 10 bases and J by 7 bases, with 25 bases between them. The CDR3 sequence is CATTKKGRGVNGELFF. CDR3 nucleotide sequence: TGTGCCACCACAAAGAAGGGGAGGGGGGTGAACGGGGAGCTGTTTTTT.

This clone turned up a few times. J is TRBJ2-1 and V is TRBV28, with D uncertain. V was trimmed by 6 bases and J by 4 bases, leaving 10 bases between them. CDR1 and CDR2 (germline): MDHEN, SYDVKM. The CDR3 covers 13 residues. As DNA, the CDR3 is TGTGCCAGCAGCCCGGAGAGTTACAATGAGCAGTTCTTC. Translated: CASSPESYNEQFF.

This clone has only a few counts. The chain has TRBV30 and TRBJ1-1; possible D gene TRBD1, 6 bases. The CDR3 covers 11 residues. The V end lost 1 base, the J end lost 9 bases, and 9 bases lay between the germline ends. CDR1 is GTSNPN and CDR2 is SVGIG in the germline V gene (reference sequence). CDR3 residues: CAWSEDRKAFF. CDR3 nucleotide sequence: TGTGCCTGGAGTGAAGACAGGAAAGCTTTCTTT.

The V gene is TRBV7-2, the J gene TRBJ2-7, with TRBD2 matching over 10 bases. The CDR3 loop spans 16 amino acids. The V gene's germline CDR1 is SGHTA and CDR2 FQGNSA. V shed 1 base and J 3 bases; nucleotides not matched to a gene: 6. This CDR3 is CASSLGASGSGYEQYV. The CDR3 bases are TGTGCCAGCAGCTTAGGGGCTAGCGGGAGTGGCTACGAGCAGTACGTC.

This sequence joins TRBV24-1 and TRBJ2-1; 9 bases match TRBD1. Germline V gene lookup returns CDR1 KGHDR and CDR2 SFDVKD. Trimming removed 5 bases from V and 5 bases from J; junction bases left unmatched: 3. The CDR3 extends over 14 amino acids. DNA of the CDR3: TGTGCCACCAGTGGGGACAGGGTAAACAATGAGCAGTTCTTC. Protein: CATSGDRVNNEQFF.

The CDR3 spells CASSRQGQLFF. The DNA of the CDR3 is TGTGCCAGTAGTCGACAGGGGCAGCTGTTTTTT. This rearrangement joins TRBV19 to TRBJ2-2; 8 bases map to TRBD1. Germline loops: CDR1 LNHDA, CDR2 SQIVND (reference sequence). CDR3 length equals 11 residues. After removal of 5 bases from V and 12 bases from J, the junction contained 2 bases not matched to a gene.

The DNA for the CDR3 is TGTGCCAGCAGCCCTTCCCCCAATGAGCAGTTCTTC. This codes for CASSPSPNEQFF. The gene calls are TRBV3-1 (or the pseudogene TRBV3-2) and TRBJ2-1; D uncertain. V lost 4 bases and J lost 6, with 7 bases in between. There are 12 residues in the CDR3. Germline CDR1 is LGHDT and CDR2 is YNNKEL (reference sequence).